This passage covers 6 T cell receptor beta chains from one sample sequenced in a study of blood T cell repertoires in COVID-19. The repertoire was sequenced with immunoSEQ multiplex PCR; TCRdb's copy has only in-frame clones and lacks some. The profile covers more than 85,000 clones, with 80% to 95% appearing a single time and roughly 5% taken by the ten largest. Specimen: peripheral blood. The receptors derive from a man in his sixties or seventies with acute or convalescent COVID-19.

The V gene is TRBV7-9, the J gene TRBJ2-7; a possible D gene is TRBD1 (6 bases). Germline V gives CDR1 SEHNR, CDR2 FQNEAQ (reference sequence). Trimming removed 1 base from V and 3 bases from J, with 16 bases in between. The CDR3 spans 16 residues. CDR3 protein: CASSLGQAERVYEQYF. DNA of the CDR3: TGTGCCAGCAGCTTAGGACAGGCGGAAAGGGTCTACGAGCAGTACTTC. Filled out from reference TRBV7-9 and TRBJ2-7, the complete variable domain reads DTGVSQNPRHKITKRGQNVTFRCDPISEHNRLYWYRQTLGQGPEFLTYFQNEAQLEKSRLLSDRFSAERPKGSFSTLEIQRTEQGDSAMYLCASSLGQAERVYEQYFGPGTRLTVT.

The rearrangement links TRBV5-1 to TRBJ1-1, with D unclear. V lost 1 base and J 0 bases, leaving 19 bases between the germline ends. Looked up from germline, CDR1 is SGHRS and CDR2 is YFSETQ. CDR3 length: 18 residues. The CDR3 DNA sequence: TGCGCCAGCAGCTTGATGGCGGGGAGGCGACGGGTGAACACTGAAGCTTTCTTT. Translated: CASSLMAGRRRVNTEAFF.

The chain links TRBV7-2 to TRBJ2-1, with 9 bases identical to TRBD1. Per germline, CDR1 SGHTA and CDR2 FQGNSA. This CDR3 has 14 residues. V was pared by 5 bases and J by 5 bases, with 4 bases of the junction left unmatched. The CDR3 spells CASSGQGRNNEQFF. CDR3 nucleotide sequence: TGTGCCAGCAGCGGACAGGGGAGAAACAATGAGCAGTTCTTC.

This chain uses TRBV6-5 with TRBJ1-1, with D perhaps TRBD1 (6 bases). This CDR3 region has 15 residues. Trimming cost V 0 bases and J 4 bases, with 12 bases left between them. Germline-derived CDR1 and CDR2 are MNHEY and SVGAGI. CDR3 residues: CASSYSRGGVTEAFF. The CDR3 DNA sequence: TGTGCCAGCAGTTACTCGAGAGGGGGGGTCACTGAAGCTTTCTTT.

The chain carries TRBV6-6 and TRBJ2-3, with 8 bases identical to TRBD2. CDR1 is MNHNY, CDR2 SVGAGI, per germline (reference sequence). The CDR3 length is 16 residues. Unmatched junction bases numbered 7, after V lost 5 bases and J lost 0 bases. For the CDR3, the DNA is TGTGCCAGCAGTCTCCCACTAGCGGTTAGCACAGATACGCAGTATTTT. It translates to CASSLPLAVSTDTQYF.

The gene calls are TRBV11-3 and TRBJ2-1; TRBD2 matches 7 bases. Germline V gives CDR1 SGHNT, CDR2 YENEEA. The CDR3 covers 15 residues. V shed 2 bases, J shed 7 bases, and the junction held 8 bases outside the gene matches. The CDR3 sequence is CASSLLVAGNNEQFF. In nucleotides, the CDR3 is TGTGCCAGCAGCTTACTCGTAGCGGGTAATAATGAGCAGTTCTTC.